What follows are 19 T cell receptor beta chains derived from one specimen sequenced in a study of T-cell memory formation after mild COVID-19. A single record per CDR3 protein comes from TCRdb applying MiXCR to the 5' RACE reads. This table has roughly 500,000 distinct CDR3 sequences, just over 20% appearing once. Sequences were obtained from PBMCs or a T cell subset sorted from them (not recorded which). The receptor source for this set is an adult woman who had mild COVID-19 (a few samples of this study predate the infection). Cell type and time point are not known.

The V gene is TRBV20-1, the J gene TRBJ2-5, with TRBD2 matching over 8 bases. This CDR3 contains 14 residues. Germline V gene data show CDR1 as DFQATT and CDR2 as SNEGSKA (reference sequence). V shed 3 bases and J 5 bases; nucleotides not matched to a gene: 8. CDR3 residues: CSASGGEPRETQYF. The CDR3 bases are TGCAGTGCTAGCGGGGGGGAGCCCCGGGAGACCCAGTACTTC.

This clonotype was observed a handful of times. The V gene is TRBV5-1, the J gene TRBJ2-4, with D possibly TRBD2 on 5 matching bases. Looked up from germline, CDR1 is SGHRS and CDR2 is YFSETQ. V dropped 0 bases and J dropped 5 bases, with 12 bases sitting between them. This CDR3 has 15 amino acids. CDR3 bases: TGCGCCAGCAGCTTGGATGACCCGAGGGAAAACATTCAGTACTTC. This encodes CASSLDDPRENIQYF. The full variable domain, rest sourced from reference TRBV5-1 and TRBJ2-4, is KAGVTQTPRYLIKTRGQQVTLSCSPISGHRSVSWYQQTPGQGLQFLFEYFSETQRNKGNFPGRFSGRQFSNSRSEMNVSTLELGDSALYLCASSLDDPRENIQYFGAGTRLSVL.

This clonotype came up a few times. The J gene is TRBJ2-7, the V gene TRBV27; D is undetermined. The CDR3 is 18 amino acids. V was shortened by 5 bases and J by 2 bases, with 25 bases between the two germline ends. Germline CDR1 MNHEY, CDR2 SMNVEV (reference sequence). CDR3 DNA sequence: TGTGCCAGCAGTCCTCCCCACTCGCCAACAGCGCGAGCCTACGAGCAGTACTTC. It yields the protein CASSPPHSPTARAYEQYF.

The chain uses TRBV5-6 and TRBJ1-2; D call uncertain. Germline CDR1 is SGHDT and CDR2 is YYEEEE. The CDR3 length is 14 residues. Between the trimmed V and J ends, which lost 5 bases and 7 bases, there was a span of 18 bases. The CDR3 region is CASSLKNTGGGYTF. The CDR3 bases are TGTGCCAGCAGTCTGAAAAACACGGGTGGTGGCTACACCTTC.

The V call is TRBV20-1, the J call TRBJ2-1; D is perhaps TRBD2 (6 bases). Germline lookup yields CDR1 DFQATT and CDR2 SNEGSKA (reference sequence). Trimming cost V 0 bases and J 3 bases, with 12 bases left between them. This CDR3 is 15 amino acids long. This CDR3 is CSAREVAEFYNEQFF. DNA for the CDR3: TGCAGTGCTAGAGAGGTAGCGGAGTTCTACAATGAGCAGTTCTTC.

This clonotype has only a few counts. The J gene is TRBJ2-2, the V gene TRBV7-6; D gene unclear. V lost 1 base and J 2 bases, leaving 11 bases between the germline ends. In germline, CDR1 is SGHVS, CDR2 FNYEAQ. The length of the CDR3 is 16 residues. CDR3 protein: CASSLGLSHNTGELFF. The CDR3 DNA sequence: TGTGCCAGCAGCTTAGGACTGTCGCATAACACCGGGGAGCTGTTTTTT.

Only a few counts were recorded for this clonotype. CDR3 residues: CASSRFQGAGANVLTF. In DNA form, the CDR3 reads TGTGCCAGCAGCCGGTTTCAGGGTGCTGGGGCCAACGTCCTGACTTTC. The rearrangement joins TRBV3-1 to TRBJ2-6, with D possibly matching TRBD1 (5 bases). The CDR3 runs to 16 residues. The germline V gene encodes CDR1 LGHDT and CDR2 YNNKEL (reference sequence). The V and J ends lost 4 bases and 2 bases respectively, with 12 bases between them.

This clonotype was detected a few times. The CDR3 DNA reads as TGCGCCAGCAGCCGACTACCGGGACTAGCGGGAGTGTTTGAGCAGTTCTTC. Translated, it gives CASSRLPGLAGVFEQFF. V is TRBV4-3 and J is TRBJ2-1; 14 bases are shared with TRBD2. CDR3 length equals 17 residues. V trimming: 4 bases; J trimming: 9 bases; junction bases outside the gene matches: 11. Germline values: CDR1 LGHNA, CDR2 YSLEER.

The rearrangement joins TRBV15 to TRBJ1-5; tentative D call: TRBD1 (5 bases). This CDR3 contains 12 residues. CDR1 is LNHNV, CDR2 YYDKDF, per germline (reference sequence). V dropped 4 bases and J dropped 6 bases, with 7 bases sitting between them. The CDR3 protein is CATSIRGQPQHF. In nucleotides, the CDR3 is TGTGCCACCAGCATTAGGGGTCAGCCCCAGCATTTT.

This clonotype has a count of ten or more. V is TRBV20-1 and J is TRBJ2-4, with 7 bases lining up with TRBD1. The CDR3 is 15 amino acids. The J segment lost 3 bases and the V segment lost 2 bases, leaving 7 bases of the junction unmatched. CDR1 and CDR2 (germline): DFQATT, SNEGSKA (reference sequence). The CDR3 DNA is TGCAGTGCTAGACCGACAGGGTCGGGCAAAAACATTCAGTACTTC. Protein: CSARPTGSGKNIQYF.

There are a few counts of this clonotype. The chain is built from TRBV6-5 and TRBJ2-7, with 7 bases lining up with TRBD2. This CDR3 has 17 residues. Germline V lookup: CDR1 MNHEY, CDR2 SVGAGI. With V trimmed by 2 bases and J by 2 bases, 12 bases remained unmatched. CDR3 amino acids: CASSYAPATSNPYEQYF. In DNA form, the CDR3 reads TGTGCCAGCAGTTACGCCCCCGCGACTAGCAACCCCTACGAGCAGTACTTC.

The chain carries TRBV15 and TRBJ1-2; D might be TRBD1 (6 bases). Germline-derived CDR1 and CDR2 are LNHNV and YYDKDF (reference sequence). The V end was cut by 1 base, the J end by 8 bases, with 14 bases between. This CDR3 is 14 amino acids long. The CDR3 sequence is CATSRGDIGGGYTF. The CDR3 bases are TGTGCCACCAGCAGAGGAGATATCGGGGGCGGCTACACCTTC.

In its sample, this clonotype was seen a few times. The chain uses TRBV2 and TRBJ2-1; D tentatively reads TRBD1 or TRBD2 (5 bases each). This CDR3 comprises 13 residues. V lost 7 bases and J lost 4, with 11 bases in between. Germline V gene lookup returns CDR1 SNHLY and CDR2 FYNNEI. The CDR3 sequence: CASIPGPYNEQFF. The CDR3 DNA reads as TGTGCCAGCATCCCGGGACCGTACAATGAGCAGTTCTTC.

The chain couples TRBV5-1 to TRBJ2-1, with a weak D call TRBD2 (6 bases). This CDR3 contains 15 residues. Germline loops: CDR1 SGHRS, CDR2 YFSETQ. The V and J ends lost 2 bases and 4 bases respectively, with 13 bases between them. CDR3 DNA sequence: TGCGCCAGCAGCTTCGGTGCTAGCGAATACAATGAGCAGTTCTTC. It encodes CASSFGASEYNEQFF.

There are a few counts of this clonotype. This rearrangement joins TRBV5-1 to TRBJ2-7, with 12 bases aligning to TRBD2. CDR1 is SGHRS and CDR2 is YFSETQ in the germline V gene. The CDR3 sequence is 16 residues long. J was trimmed by 4 bases and V by 4 bases; bases with no gene match: 9. This CDR3 reads CASSPPTSGSPYEQYF. The CDR3 DNA is TGCGCCAGCAGCCCGCCGACTAGCGGGAGCCCTTACGAGCAGTACTTC.

DNA for the CDR3: TGTGCCACCCGGGGAGAGGCTTATAATTCACCCCTCCACTTT. It codes for CATRGEAYNSPLHF. V gene TRBV6-1 combines with J gene TRBJ1-6; D gene ambiguous. This CDR3 has 14 residues. Trimming cost V 10 bases and J 4 bases, with 14 bases left between them. Germline loops: CDR1 MNHNS, CDR2 SASEGT.

V gene TRBV6-4 combines with J gene TRBJ2-2; D may be TRBD1 (6 bases). Germline CDR1 is MRHNA and CDR2 is SNTAGT. The V gene lost 8 bases and the J gene lost 0 bases, with 10 bases spanning the gap. The CDR3 length is 14 residues. The CDR3 sequence is CASAGTPNTGELFF. For the CDR3, the DNA is TGTGCCAGCGCCGGGACACCGAACACCGGGGAGCTGTTTTTT.

This clonotype was counted only a few times. V is TRBV6-5 and J is TRBJ2-7, with a weak D call TRBD2 (6 bases). V dropped 2 bases and J dropped 1 base, with 9 bases sitting between them. The CDR3 is made up of 14 amino acids. The germline V gene encodes CDR1 MNHEY and CDR2 SVGAGI. CDR3: CASSYTGESYEQYF. In DNA form, the CDR3 reads TGTGCCAGCAGTTACACGGGGGAGTCCTACGAGCAGTACTTC.

CDR3 in DNA: TGTGCCAGCAGCGTAGGACAGAACGAGGAGACCCAGTACTTC. Its protein is CASSVGQNEETQYF. This sequence joins TRBV9 and TRBJ2-5, with a tentative D call TRBD1 (5 bases). The length of the CDR3 is 14 residues. Germline V lookup: CDR1 SGDLS, CDR2 YYNGEE. Trimming took 0 bases from V and 5 from J, leaving 11 bases between them.